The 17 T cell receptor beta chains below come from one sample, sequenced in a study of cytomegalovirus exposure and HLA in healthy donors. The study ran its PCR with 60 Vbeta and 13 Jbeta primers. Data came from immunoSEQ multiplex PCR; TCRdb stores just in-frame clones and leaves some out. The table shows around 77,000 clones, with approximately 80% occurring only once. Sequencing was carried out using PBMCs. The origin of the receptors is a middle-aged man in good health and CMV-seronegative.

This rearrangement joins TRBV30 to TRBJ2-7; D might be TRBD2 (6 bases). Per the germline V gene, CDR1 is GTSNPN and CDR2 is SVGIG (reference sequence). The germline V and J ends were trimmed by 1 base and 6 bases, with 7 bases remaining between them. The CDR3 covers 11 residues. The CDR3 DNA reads TGTGCCTGGAGTGGGAGGGCCGAGCAGTACTTC. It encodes CAWSGRAEQYF.

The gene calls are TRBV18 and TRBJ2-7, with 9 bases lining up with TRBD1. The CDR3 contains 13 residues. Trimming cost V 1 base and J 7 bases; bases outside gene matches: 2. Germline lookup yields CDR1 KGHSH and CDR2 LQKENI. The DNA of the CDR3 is TGTGCCAGCTCACCACGGACAGGGGATGAGCAGTACTTC. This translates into CASSPRTGDEQYF.

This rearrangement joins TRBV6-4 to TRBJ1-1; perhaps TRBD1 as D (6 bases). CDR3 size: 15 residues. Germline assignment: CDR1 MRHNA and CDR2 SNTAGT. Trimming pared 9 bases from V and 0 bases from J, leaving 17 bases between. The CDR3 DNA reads TGTGCCAGTAGCCCACAGAGGGGGATGAACACTGAAGCTTTCTTT. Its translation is CASSPQRGMNTEAFF.

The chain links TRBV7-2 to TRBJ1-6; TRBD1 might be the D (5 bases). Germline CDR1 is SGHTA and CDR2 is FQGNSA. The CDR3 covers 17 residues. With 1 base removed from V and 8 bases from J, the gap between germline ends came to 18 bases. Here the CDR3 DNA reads TGTGCCAGCAGCTTAGGGCAGGGAAATTTTTTATATTCACCCCTCCACTTT. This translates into CASSLGQGNFLYSPLHF.

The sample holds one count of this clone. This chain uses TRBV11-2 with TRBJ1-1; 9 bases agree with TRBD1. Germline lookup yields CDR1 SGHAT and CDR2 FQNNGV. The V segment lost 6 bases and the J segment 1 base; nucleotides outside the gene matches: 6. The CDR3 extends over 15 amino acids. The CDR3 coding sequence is TGTGCCAGCAGGACGGACAGGGGATCGAACACTGAAGCTTTCTTT. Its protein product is CASRTDRGSNTEAFF.

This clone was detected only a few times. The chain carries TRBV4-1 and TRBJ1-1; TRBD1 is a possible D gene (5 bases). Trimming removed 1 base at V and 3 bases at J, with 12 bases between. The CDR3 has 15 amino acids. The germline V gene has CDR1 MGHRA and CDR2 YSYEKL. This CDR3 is CASSQGQWGDTEAFF. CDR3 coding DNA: TGCGCCAGCAGCCAAGGGCAATGGGGGGACACTGAAGCTTTCTTT.

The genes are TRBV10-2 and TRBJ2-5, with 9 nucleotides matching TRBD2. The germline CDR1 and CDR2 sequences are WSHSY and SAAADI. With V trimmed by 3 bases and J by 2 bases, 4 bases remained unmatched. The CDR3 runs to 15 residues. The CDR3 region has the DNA TGCGCCAGCAGTGATATGACTAGCGGACAAGAGACCCAGTACTTC. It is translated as CASSDMTSGQETQYF.

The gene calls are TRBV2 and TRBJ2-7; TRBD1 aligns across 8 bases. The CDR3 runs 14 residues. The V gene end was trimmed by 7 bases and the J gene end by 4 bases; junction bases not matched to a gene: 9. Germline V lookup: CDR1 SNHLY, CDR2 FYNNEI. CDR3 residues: CASITRTGIYEQYF. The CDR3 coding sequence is TGTGCCAGCATAACCAGGACAGGGATTTACGAGCAGTACTTC.

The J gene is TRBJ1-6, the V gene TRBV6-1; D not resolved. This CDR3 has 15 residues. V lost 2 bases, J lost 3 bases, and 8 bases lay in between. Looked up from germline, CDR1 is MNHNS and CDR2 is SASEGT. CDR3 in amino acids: CASSEITFYNSPLHF. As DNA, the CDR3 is TGTGCCAGCAGTGAAATCACTTTCTATAATTCACCCCTCCACTTT.

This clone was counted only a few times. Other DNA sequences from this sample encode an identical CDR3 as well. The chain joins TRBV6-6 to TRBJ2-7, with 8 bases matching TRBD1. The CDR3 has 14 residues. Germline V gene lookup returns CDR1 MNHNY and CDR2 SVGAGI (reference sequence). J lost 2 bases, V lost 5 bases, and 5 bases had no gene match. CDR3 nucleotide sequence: TGTGCCAGCAGTCCACAGGGGGTTCCCTACGAGCAGTACTTC. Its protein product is CASSPQGVPYEQYF.

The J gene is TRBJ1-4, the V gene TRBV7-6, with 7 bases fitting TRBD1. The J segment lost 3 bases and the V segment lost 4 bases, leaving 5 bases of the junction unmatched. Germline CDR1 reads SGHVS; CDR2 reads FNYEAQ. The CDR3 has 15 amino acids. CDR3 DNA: TGTGCCAGCAGCTCGTCAGGGGGACCTAATGAAAAACTGTTTTTT. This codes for CASSSSGGPNEKLFF.

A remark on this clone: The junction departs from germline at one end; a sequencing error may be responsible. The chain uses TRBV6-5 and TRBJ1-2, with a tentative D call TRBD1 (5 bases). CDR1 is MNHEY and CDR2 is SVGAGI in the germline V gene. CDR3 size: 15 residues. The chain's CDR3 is CPSSSGGGELRGYTF. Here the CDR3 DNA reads TGTCCCAGCAGTTCCGGGGGAGGAGAACTGAGAGGCTACACCTTC.

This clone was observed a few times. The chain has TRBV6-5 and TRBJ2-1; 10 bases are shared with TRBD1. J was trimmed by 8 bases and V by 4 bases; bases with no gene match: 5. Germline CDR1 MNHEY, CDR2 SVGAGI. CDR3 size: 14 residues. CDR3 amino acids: CASSWGTGADEQFF. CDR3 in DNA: TGTGCCAGCAGTTGGGGGACAGGGGCGGATGAGCAGTTCTTC.

The CDR3 DNA sequence: TGTGCCAGCAGCCCCCCGGAGAGCGGGCCTTTCTCCTACGAGCAGTACTTC. Encoded protein: CASSPPESGPFSYEQYF. The V and J genes are TRBV7-9 and TRBJ2-7, with a tentative D call TRBD2 (6 bases). Trimming took off 5 bases at V and 0 bases at J, with 20 bases between the two ends. Germline CDR1 is SEHNR and CDR2 is FQNEAQ (reference sequence). The CDR3 consists of 17 residues.

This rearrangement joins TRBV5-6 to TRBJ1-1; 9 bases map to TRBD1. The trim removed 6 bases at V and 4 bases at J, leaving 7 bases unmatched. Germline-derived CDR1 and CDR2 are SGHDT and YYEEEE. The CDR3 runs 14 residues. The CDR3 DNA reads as TGTGCCAGCACTAACAGGGGGCGTGGCACTGAAGCTTTCTTT. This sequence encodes CASTNRGRGTEAFF.

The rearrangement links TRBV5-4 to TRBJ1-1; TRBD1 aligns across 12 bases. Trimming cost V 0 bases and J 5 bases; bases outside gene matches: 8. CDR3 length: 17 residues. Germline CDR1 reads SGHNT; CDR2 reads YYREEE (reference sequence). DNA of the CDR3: TGTGCCAGCAGCTTGGGAGGGACAGGGGGCGCGCGGACTGAAGCTTTCTTT. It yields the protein CASSLGGTGGARTEAFF. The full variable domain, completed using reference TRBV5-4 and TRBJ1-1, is ETGVTQSPTHLIKTRGQQVTLRCSSQSGHNTVSWYQQALGQGPQFIFQYYREEENGRGNFPPRFSGLQFPNYSSELNVNALELDDSALYLCASSLGGTGGARTEAFFGQGTRLTVV.

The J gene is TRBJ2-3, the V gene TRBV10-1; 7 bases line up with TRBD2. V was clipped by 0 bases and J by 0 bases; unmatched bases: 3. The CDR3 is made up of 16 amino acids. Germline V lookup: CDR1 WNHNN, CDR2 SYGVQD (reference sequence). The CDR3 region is CASSESRAGSTDTQYF. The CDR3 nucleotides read TGCGCCAGCAGTGAGTCGCGAGCGGGGAGCACAGATACGCAGTATTTT.